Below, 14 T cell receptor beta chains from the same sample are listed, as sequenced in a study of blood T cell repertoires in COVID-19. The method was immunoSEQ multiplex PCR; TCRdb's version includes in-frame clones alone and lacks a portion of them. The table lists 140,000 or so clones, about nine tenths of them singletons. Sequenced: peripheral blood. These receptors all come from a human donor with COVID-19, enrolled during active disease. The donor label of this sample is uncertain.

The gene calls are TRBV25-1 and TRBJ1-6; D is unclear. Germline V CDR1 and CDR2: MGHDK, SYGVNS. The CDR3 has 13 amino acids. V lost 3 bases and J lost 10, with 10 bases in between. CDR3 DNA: TGTGCCAGCAGTGACCCTACCCTCTCACCCCTCCACTTT. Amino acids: CASSDPTLSPLHF.

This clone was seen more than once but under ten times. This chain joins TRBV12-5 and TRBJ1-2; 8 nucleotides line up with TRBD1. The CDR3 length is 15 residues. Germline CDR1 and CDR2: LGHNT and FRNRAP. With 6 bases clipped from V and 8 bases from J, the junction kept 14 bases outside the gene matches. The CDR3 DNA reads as TGTGCTAGTGGCGCCGTACCGGGACAGGACGGGGGCTACACCTTC. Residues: CASGAVPGQDGGYTF.

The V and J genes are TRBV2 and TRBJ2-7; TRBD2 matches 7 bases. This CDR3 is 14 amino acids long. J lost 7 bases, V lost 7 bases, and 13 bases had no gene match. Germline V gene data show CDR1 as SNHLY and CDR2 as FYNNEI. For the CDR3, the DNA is TGTGCCAGCAACCCCGGGACTACCGTTAGAGAGCAGTACTTC. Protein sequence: CASNPGTTVREQYF. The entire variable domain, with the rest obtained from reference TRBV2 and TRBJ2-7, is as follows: EPEVTQTPSHQVTQMGQEVILRCVPISNHLYFYWYRQILGQKVEFLVSFYNNEISEKSEIFDDQFSVERPDGSNFTLKIRSTKLEDSAMYFCASNPGTTVREQYFGPGTRLTVT.

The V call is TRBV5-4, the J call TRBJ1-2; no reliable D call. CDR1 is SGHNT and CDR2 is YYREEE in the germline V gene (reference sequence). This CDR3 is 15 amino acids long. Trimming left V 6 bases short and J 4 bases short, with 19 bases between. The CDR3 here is CASIPPNRSPYGYTF. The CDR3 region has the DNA TGTGCCAGCATCCCACCCAACCGGAGTCCCTATGGCTACACCTTC.

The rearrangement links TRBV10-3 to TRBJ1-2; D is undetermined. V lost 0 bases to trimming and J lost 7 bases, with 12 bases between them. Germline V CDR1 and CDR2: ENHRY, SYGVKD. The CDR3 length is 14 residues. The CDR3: CAISESEGMAGYTF. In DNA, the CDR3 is TGTGCCATCAGTGAGTCGGAGGGCATGGCTGGCTACACCTTC.

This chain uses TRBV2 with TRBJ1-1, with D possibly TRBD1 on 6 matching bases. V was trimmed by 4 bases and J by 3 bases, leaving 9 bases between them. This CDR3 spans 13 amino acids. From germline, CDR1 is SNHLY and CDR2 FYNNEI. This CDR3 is CASSGYRDTEAFF. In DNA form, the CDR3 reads TGTGCCAGCAGTGGATACAGGGACACTGAAGCTTTCTTT. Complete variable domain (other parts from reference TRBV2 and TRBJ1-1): EPEVTQTPSHQVTQMGQEVILRCVPISNHLYFYWYRQILGQKVEFLVSFYNNEISEKSEIFDDQFSVERPDGSNFTLKIRSTKLEDSAMYFCASSGYRDTEAFFGQGTRLTVV.

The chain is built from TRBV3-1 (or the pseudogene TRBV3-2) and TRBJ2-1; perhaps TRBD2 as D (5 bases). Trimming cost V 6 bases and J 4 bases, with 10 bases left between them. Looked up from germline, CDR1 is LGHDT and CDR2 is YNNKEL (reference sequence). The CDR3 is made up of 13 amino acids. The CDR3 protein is CASSPPGYNEQFF. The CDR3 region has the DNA TGTGCCAGCAGTCCCCCGGGATACAATGAGCAGTTCTTC.

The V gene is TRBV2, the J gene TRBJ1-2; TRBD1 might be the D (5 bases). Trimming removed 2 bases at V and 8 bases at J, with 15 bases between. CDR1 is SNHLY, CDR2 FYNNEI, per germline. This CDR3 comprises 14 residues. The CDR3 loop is CASSERGAGSGYTF. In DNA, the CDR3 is TGTGCCAGCAGTGAAAGAGGGGCGGGGAGCGGCTACACCTTC.

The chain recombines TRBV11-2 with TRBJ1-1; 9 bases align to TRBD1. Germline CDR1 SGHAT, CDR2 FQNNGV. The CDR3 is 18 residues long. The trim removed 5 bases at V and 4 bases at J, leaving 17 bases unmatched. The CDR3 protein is CASSPATPGQGIRTEAFF. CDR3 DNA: TGTGCCAGCAGCCCGGCGACCCCGGGACAGGGTATTCGCACTGAAGCTTTCTTT.

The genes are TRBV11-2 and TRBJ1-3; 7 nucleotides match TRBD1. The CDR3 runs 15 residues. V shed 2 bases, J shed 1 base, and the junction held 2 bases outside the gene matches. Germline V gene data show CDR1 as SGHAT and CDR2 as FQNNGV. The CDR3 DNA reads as TGTGCCAGCAGCTTAACGGGACAGTCTGGAAACACCATATATTTT. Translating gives CASSLTGQSGNTIYF.

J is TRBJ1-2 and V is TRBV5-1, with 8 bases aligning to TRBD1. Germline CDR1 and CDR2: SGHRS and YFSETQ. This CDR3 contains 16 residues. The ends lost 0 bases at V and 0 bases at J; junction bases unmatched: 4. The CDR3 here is CASSLGTGISNYGYTF. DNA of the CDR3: TGCGCCAGCAGCTTGGGGACAGGGATATCTAACTATGGCTACACCTTC.

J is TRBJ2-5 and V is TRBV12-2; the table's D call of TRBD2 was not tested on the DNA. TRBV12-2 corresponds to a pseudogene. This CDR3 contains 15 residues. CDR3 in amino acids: CASRSAGDFEETQYF. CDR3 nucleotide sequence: TGTGCAAGTCGCTCAGCCGGGGACTTCGAAGAGACCCAGTACTTC.

The CDR3 region has the DNA TGTGCCAGCCGGGACAGAGCTAACTATGGCTACACCTTC. This encodes CASRDRANYGYTF. The J gene is TRBJ1-2, the V gene TRBV6-5; the match to TRBD1 covers 7 bases. This CDR3 has 13 amino acids. CDR1 is MNHEY and CDR2 is SVGAGI in the germline V gene. V was clipped by 8 bases and J by 0 bases; unmatched bases: 3.

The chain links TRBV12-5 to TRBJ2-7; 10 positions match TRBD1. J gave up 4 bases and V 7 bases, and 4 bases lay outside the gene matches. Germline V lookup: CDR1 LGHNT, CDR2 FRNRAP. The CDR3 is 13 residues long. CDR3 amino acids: CASVWDRGYEQYF. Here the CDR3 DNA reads TGTGCTAGTGTCTGGGACAGGGGATACGAGCAGTACTTC.